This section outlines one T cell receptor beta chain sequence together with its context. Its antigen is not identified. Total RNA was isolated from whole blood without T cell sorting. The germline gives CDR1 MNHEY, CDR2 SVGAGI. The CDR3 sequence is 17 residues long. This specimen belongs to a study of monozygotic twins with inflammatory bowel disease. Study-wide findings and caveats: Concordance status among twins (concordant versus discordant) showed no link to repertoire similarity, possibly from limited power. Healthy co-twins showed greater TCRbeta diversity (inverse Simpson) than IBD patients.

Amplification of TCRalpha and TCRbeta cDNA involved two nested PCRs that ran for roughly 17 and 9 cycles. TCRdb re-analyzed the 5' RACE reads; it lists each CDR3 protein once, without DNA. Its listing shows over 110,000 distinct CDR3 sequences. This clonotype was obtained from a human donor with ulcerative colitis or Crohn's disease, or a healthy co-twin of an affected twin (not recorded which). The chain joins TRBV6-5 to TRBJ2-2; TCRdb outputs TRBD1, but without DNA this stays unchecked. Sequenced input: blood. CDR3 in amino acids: CASSYPGQGGDTGELFF.